These T cell receptor beta chains were read from a single sample in a study of T cell changes during pregnancy in multiple sclerosis. The table came from immunoSEQ multiplex PCR; TCRdb's copy has only in-frame clones and leaves some out. The table shows 50,000 or so clones, with approximately 95% occurring only once. Here the sequenced sample was CD8+ T cells from peripheral blood mononuclear cells, taken in the first trimester of pregnancy. These receptor sequences come from a female donor with multiple sclerosis, enrolled in a pregnancy study. CDR3s include the opening cysteine and the closing phenylalanine or tryptophan. The order of the fields is V gene, J gene, CDR3 protein.

>TRBV2|TRBJ2-7
CASSEAGTERDEQYF
>TRBV6-1|TRBJ1-1
CASSELGEAFF
>TRBV30|TRBJ1-2
CASSTDSEPFF
>TRBV27|TRBJ2-4
CASSSLLAGVGNIQYF
>TRBV5-4|TRBJ2-5
CASSLDGTGGETQYF
>TRBV7-3|TRBJ2-1
CASSLNPRDSNEQFF
>TRBV7-8|TRBJ2-4
CASSPTIGWGAKNIQYF
>TRBV21-1|TRBJ1-1
CASSNRQDEAFF
>TRBV6-4|TRBJ2-3
CASSDRDWGNTQYF
>TRBV5-1|TRBJ2-1
CASSGTSGNYEQFF
>TRBV5-1|TRBJ2-1
CASSFLVSSYNEQFF
>TRBV4-1|TRBJ2-3
CASSRDRGTTDTQYF
>TRBV30|TRBJ2-7
CAWSTPPSTAWRRSYEQYF
>TRBV7-7|TRBJ2-2
CASSSGLYTGELFF
>TRBV9|TRBJ2-3
CASSPRLAGGTDTQYF
>TRBV7-9|TRBJ2-1
CASSYPLGPFFEQFF
>TRBV6-5|TRBJ2-7
CASSIQQSSYEQYF
>TRBV7-8|TRBJ2-2
CASLTRNTGELFF
>TRBV19|TRBJ2-7
CASSLGQGGEQYF
>TRBV30|TRBJ2-7
CAWSVPNSYEQYF
>TRBV14|TRBJ2-3
CASSPLTGWSTDTQYF
>TRBV11-2|TRBJ2-7
CASSPTHGSPSYEQYF
>TRBV28|TRBJ2-2
CASSPDRGTAGELFF
>TRBV13|TRBJ1-2
CASSLEGRGHGYTF
>TRBV11-2|TRBJ2-7
CASSLVDRASYEQYF
>TRBV25-1|TRBJ1-3
CASSESPRAGNTIYF
>TRBV28|TRBJ1-5
CASSSGQGSTGNQPQHF
>TRBV5-6|TRBJ2-1
CASRQGYNEQFF
>TRBV11-2|TRBJ2-2
CASGEMTGTGELFF
>TRBV2|TRBJ1-3
CASSEGTGLGNTIYF
>TRBV2|TRBJ1-2
CASSEGPLVDSNYGYTF
>TRBV4-1|TRBJ2-7
CASSQARSYEQYF
>TRBV6-5|TRBJ2-7
CASSEGANSYEQYF
>TRBV20-1|TRBJ1-1
CSAREVQAFF
>TRBV6-6|TRBJ1-5
CASSYWTGEPQHF
>TRBV5-4|TRBJ2-1
CASSLRVAALNEQFF
>TRBV9|TRBJ2-1
CASSGEGTSGINEQFF
>TRBV5-4|TRBJ2-3
CASSAQGDTQYF
>TRBV9|TRBJ2-2
CASSPYTGELFF
>TRBV11-2|TRBJ2-2
CASRPGTSGTGELFF
>TRBV6-1|TRBJ2-5
CASSNGQTGETQYF
>TRBV30|TRBJ1-3
CAWSLVSSGNTIYF
>TRBV9|TRBJ1-2
CASSVATGTGGGTNYGYTF
>TRBV14|TRBJ2-3
CASSQTGDSDTQYF
>TRBV4-2|TRBJ2-1
CASSPSRGRAVNEQFF
>TRBV2|TRBJ2-3
CASSALAGGGDTQYF